This TCR beta chain was profiled in a study of blood T cell repertoires in COVID-19. Study in general: Acute and convalescent COVID-19 specimens originated in the United States, Italy and Spain. From T cells, B-cell-depleted T cells, or PBMCs came the material, which was cDNA or gDNA.

Germline CDR1 is SGHRS and CDR2 is YFSETQ. This CDR3 region has 15 residues. V lost 3 bases to trimming and J lost 4 bases, with 16 bases between them. In the original workflow: Reference gene primer amplification in the assay estimated nucleated cell counts. Using immunoSEQ multiplex PCR, the repertoire was profiled, and TCRdb retains in-frame clones only, with some absent. That table is the source of V, J and clone size, and D and trimming were worked out from the DNA. The data contain about 140,000 clones, 80% of them singletons. The source is a woman aged 50 to 60 with acute or convalescent COVID-19. The rearrangement joins TRBV5-1 to TRBJ1-1; a weak D match, TRBD1 (6 bases). The specimen was peripheral blood. The CDR3 DNA reads as TGCGCCAGCAGCTACCCAGGGGAGGGGGGCACTGAAGCTTTCTTT. It translates to CASSYPGEGGTEAFF.